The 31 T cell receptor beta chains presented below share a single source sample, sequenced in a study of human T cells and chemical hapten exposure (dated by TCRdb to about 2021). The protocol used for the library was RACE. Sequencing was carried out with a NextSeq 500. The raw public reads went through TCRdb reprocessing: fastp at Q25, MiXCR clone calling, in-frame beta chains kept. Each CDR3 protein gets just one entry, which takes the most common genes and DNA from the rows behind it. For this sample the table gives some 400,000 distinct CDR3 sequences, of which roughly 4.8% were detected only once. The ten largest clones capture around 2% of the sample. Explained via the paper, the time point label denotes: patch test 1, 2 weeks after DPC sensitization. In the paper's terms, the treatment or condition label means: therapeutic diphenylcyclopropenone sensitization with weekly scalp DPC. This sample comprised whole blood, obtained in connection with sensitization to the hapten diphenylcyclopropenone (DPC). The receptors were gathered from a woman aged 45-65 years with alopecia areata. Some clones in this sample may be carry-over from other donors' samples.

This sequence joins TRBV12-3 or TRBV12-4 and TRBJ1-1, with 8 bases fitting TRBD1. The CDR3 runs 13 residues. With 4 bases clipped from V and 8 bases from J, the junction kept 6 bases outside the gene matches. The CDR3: CASSWDRTREAFF. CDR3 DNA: TGTGCCAGCAGTTGGGACAGGACCCGAGAAGCTTTCTTT.

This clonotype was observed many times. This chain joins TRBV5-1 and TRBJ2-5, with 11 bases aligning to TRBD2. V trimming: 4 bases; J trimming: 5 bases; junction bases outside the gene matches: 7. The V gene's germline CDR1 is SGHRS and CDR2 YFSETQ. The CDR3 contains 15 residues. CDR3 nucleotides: TGCGCCAGCAGCCCTAGCGGGGGGCCCCCGGAGACCCAGTACTTC. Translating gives CASSPSGGPPETQYF. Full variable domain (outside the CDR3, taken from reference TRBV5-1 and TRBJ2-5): KAGVTQTPRYLIKTRGQQVTLSCSPISGHRSVSWYQQTPGQGLQFLFEYFSETQRNKGNFPGRFSGRQFSNSRSEMNVSTLELGDSALYLCASSPSGGPPETQYFGPGTRLLVL.

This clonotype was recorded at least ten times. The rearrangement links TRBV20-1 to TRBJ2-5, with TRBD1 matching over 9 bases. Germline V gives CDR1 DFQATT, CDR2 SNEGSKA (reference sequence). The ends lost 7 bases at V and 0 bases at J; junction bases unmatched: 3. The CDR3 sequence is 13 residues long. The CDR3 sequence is CSGTGEYQETQYF. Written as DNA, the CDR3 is TGCAGTGGGACAGGGGAGTACCAAGAGACCCAGTACTTC.

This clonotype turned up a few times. CDR3 sequence: CASSSRGDNYGYTF. Written as DNA, the CDR3 is TGTGCCAGCAGCTCGCGGGGAGATAACTATGGCTACACCTTC. The chain joins TRBV5-4 to TRBJ1-2; D not certain. Trimming left V 3 bases short and J 1 base short, with 10 bases between. The V gene's germline CDR1 is SGHNT and CDR2 YYREEE (reference sequence). This CDR3 is 14 amino acids long.

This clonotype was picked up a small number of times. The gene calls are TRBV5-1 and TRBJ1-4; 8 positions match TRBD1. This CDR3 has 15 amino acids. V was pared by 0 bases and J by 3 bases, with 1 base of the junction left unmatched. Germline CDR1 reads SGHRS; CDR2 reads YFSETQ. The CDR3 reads CASSLAGQANEKLFF. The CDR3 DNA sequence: TGCGCCAGCAGCTTGGCGGGACAGGCTAATGAAAAACTGTTTTTT.

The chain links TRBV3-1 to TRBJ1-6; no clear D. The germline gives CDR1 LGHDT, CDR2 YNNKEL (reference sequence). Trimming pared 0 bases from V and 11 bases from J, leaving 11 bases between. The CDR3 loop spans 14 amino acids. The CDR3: CASSQDQEITPLHF. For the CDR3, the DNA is TGTGCCAGCAGCCAAGATCAGGAGATAACACCCCTCCACTTT.

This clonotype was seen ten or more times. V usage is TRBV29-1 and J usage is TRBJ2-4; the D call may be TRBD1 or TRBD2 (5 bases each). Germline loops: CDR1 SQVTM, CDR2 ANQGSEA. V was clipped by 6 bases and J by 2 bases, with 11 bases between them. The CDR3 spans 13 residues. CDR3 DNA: TGCAGCGTCTGGGACGGAACCAAAAACATTCAGTACTTC. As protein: CSVWDGTKNIQYF. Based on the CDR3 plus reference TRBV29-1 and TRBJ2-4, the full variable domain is SAVISQKPSRDICQRGTSLTIQCQVDSQVTMMFWYRQQPGQSLTLIATANQGSEATYESGFVIDKFPISRPNLTFSTLTVSNMSPEDSSIYLCSVWDGTKNIQYFGAGTRLSVL.

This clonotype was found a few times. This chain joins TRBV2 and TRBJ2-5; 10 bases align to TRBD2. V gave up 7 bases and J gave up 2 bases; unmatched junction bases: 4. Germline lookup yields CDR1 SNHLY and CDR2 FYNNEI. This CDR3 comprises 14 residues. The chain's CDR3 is CASITSGVQETQYF. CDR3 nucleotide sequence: TGTGCCAGCATAACTAGCGGGGTACAAGAGACCCAGTACTTC.

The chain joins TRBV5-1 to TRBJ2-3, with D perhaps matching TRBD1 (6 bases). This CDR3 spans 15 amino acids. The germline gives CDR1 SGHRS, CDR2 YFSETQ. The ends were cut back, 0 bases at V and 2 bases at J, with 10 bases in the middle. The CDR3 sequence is CASSLGGRTTDTQYF. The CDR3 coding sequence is TGCGCCAGCAGCTTGGGGGGGCGGACCACAGATACGCAGTATTTT.

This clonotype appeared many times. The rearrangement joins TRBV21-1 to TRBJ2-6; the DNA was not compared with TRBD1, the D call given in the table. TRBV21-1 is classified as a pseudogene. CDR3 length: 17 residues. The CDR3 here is CASSTRDRFSGANVLTF. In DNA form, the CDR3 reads TGTGCCAGCAGCACCCGGGACAGGTTCTCTGGGGCCAACGTCCTGACTTTC.

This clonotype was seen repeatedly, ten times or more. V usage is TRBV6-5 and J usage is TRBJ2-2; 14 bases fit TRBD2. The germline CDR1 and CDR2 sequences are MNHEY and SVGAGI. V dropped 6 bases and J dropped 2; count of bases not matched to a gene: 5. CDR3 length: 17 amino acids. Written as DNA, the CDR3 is TGTGCCAGCAGCCGTGGACTAGCGGGGGGAAACACCGGGGAGCTGTTTTTT. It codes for CASSRGLAGGNTGELFF.

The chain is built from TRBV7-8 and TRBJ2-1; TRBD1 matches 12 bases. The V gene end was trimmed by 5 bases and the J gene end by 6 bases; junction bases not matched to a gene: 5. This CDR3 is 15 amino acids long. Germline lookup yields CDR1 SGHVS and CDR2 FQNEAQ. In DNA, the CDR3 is TGTGCCAGCAGCATGGGACAGGGGGCGCCCAATGAGCAGTTCTTC. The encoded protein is CASSMGQGAPNEQFF.

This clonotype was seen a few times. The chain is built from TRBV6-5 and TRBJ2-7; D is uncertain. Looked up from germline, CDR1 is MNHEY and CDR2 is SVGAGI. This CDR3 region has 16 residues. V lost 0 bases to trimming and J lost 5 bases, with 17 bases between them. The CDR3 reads CASSYSIAILGDEQYF. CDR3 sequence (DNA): TGTGCCAGCAGTTACTCGATCGCGATTTTGGGTGACGAGCAGTACTTC.

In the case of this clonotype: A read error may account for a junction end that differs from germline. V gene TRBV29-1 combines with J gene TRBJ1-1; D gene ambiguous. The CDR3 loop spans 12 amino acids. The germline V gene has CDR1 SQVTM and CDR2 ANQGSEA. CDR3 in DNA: TGCAGCGTTGAAGATCGGAGAGAATCGAGCCAGTTT. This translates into CSVEDRRESSQF.

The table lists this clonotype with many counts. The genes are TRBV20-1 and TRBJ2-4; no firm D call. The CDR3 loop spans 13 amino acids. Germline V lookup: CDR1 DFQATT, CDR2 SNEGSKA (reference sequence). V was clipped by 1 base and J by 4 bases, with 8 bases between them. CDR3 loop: CSARGLRKNIQYF. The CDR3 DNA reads TGCAGTGCTAGAGGGCTAAGGAAAAACATTCAGTACTTC.

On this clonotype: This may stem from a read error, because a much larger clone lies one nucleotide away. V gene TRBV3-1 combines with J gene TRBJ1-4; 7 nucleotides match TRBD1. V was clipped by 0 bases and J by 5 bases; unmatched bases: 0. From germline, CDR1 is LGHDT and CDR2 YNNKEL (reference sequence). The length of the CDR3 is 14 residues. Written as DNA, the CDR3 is TGTGCCAGCAGCCAAGAACAGGGGAATGAAAAACTGTTTTTT. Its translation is CASSQEQGNEKLFF.

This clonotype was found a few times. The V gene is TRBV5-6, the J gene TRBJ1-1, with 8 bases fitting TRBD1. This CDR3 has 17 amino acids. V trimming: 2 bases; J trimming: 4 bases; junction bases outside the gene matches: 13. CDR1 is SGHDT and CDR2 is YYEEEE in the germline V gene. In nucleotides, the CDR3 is TGTGCCAGCAGCTTCGGACAGGGCCAATTTTTGGGCACTGAAGCTTTCTTT. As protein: CASSFGQGQFLGTEAFF.

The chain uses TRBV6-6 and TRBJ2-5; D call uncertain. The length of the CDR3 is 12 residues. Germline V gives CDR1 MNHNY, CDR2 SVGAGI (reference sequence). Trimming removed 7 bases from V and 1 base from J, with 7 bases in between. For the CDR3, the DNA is TGTGCCAGCATCGACTCCCAAGAGACCCAGTACTTC. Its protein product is CASIDSQETQYF.

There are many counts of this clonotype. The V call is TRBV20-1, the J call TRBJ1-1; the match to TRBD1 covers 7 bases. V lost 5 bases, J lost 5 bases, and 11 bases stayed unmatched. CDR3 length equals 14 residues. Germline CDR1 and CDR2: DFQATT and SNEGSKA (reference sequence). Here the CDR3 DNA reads TGCAGTGCTGAGAACAGACAGGGAAAAACTGAAGCTTTCTTT. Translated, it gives CSAENRQGKTEAFF.

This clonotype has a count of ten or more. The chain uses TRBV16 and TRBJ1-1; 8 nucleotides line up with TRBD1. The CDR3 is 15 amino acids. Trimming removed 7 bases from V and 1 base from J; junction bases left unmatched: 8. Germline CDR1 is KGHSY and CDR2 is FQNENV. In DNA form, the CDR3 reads TGTGCCAGCACGTCATCCGGGACAGGGAACACTGAAGCTTTCTTT. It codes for CASTSSGTGNTEAFF.

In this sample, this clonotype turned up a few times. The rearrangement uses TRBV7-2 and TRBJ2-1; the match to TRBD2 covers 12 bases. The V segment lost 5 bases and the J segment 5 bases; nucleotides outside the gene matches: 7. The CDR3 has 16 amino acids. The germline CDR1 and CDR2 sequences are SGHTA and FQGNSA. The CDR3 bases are TGTGCCAGCAGCGTCACTAGCGGGGGGATTAACAATGAGCAGTTCTTC. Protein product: CASSVTSGGINNEQFF.

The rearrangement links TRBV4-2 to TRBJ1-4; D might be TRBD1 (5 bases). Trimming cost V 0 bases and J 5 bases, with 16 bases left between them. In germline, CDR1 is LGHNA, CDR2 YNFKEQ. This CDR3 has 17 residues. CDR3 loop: CASSQDKTRGGNEKLFF. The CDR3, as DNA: TGTGCCAGCAGCCAAGATAAGACCCGTGGGGGAAATGAAAAACTGTTTTTT.

The CDR3 here is CASSRESTSGYSYEQYF. The CDR3 DNA follows: TGTGCCAGCAGCCGCGAATCGACTAGCGGGTACTCCTACGAGCAGTACTTC. The chain combines TRBV7-6 with TRBJ2-7, with 10 positions matching TRBD2. The germline CDR1 and CDR2 sequences are SGHVS and FNYEAQ. The CDR3 has 17 amino acids. J lost 0 bases, V lost 5 bases, and 10 bases had no gene match. The full variable domain, in which reference TRBV7-6 and TRBJ2-7 provide the parts outside the CDR3, is GAGVSQSPRYKVTKRGQDVALRCDPISGHVSLYWYRQALGQGPEFLTYFNYEAQQDKSGLPNDRFSAERPEGSISTLTIQRTEQRDSAMYRCASSRESTSGYSYEQYFGPGTRLTVT.

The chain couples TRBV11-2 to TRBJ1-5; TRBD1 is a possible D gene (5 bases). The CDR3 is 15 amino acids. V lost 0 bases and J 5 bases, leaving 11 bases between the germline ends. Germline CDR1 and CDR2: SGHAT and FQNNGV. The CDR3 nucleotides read TGTGCCAGCAGCTTAGAAGTCGGGGACCATCAGCCCCAGCATTTT. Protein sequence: CASSLEVGDHQPQHF.

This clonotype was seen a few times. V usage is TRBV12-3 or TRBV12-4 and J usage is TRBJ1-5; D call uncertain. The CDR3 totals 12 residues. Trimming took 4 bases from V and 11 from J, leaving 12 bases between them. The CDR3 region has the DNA TGTGCCAGCAGTTCCTCCCCTTCGGCCCAGCATTTT. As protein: CASSSSPSAQHF.

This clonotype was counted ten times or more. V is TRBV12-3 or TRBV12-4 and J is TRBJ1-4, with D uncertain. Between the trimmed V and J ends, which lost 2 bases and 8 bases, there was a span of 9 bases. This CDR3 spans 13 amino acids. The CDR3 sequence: CASSLREGEKLFF. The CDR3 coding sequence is TGTGCCAGCAGTTTAAGGGAAGGGGAAAAACTGTTTTTT.

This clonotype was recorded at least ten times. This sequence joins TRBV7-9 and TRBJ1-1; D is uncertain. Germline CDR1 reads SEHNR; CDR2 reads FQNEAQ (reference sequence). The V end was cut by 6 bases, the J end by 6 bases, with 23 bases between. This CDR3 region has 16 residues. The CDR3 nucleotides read TGTGCCAGCAGTCTGACGGCCACCCTCAGTGTGGCTGAAGCTTTCTTT. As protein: CASSLTATLSVAEAFF.

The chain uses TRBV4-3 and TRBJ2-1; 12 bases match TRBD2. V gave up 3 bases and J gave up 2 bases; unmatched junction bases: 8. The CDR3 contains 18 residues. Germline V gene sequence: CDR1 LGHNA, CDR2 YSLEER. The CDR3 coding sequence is TGCGCCAGCAGCCACCATGTCGGACTAGCGGGACCCTACAATGAGCAGTTCTTC. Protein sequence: CASSHHVGLAGPYNEQFF.

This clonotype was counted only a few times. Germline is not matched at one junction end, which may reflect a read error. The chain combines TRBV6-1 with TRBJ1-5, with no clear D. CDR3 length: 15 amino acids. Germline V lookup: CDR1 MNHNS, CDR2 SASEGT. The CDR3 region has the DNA TGTGCCAGCAGTGAAGAGCGCGTGTACAATCAGCCCCAGCAATTT. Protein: CASSEERVYNQPQQF.

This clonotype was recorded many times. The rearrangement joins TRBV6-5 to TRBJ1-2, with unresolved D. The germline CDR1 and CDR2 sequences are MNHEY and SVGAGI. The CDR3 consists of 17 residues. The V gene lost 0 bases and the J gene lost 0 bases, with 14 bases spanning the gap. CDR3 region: CASSYSGRRIPNYGYTF. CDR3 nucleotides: TGTGCCAGCAGTTACTCCGGTCGACGGATCCCTAACTATGGCTACACCTTC.

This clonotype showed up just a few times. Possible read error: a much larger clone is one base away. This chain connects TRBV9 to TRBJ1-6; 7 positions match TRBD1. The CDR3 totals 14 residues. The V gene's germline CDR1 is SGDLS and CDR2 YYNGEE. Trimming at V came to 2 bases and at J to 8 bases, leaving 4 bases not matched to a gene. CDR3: CASSVGTDYSPLHF. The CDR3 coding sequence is TGTGCCAGCAGCGTCGGGACAGACTATTCACCCCTCCACTTT.